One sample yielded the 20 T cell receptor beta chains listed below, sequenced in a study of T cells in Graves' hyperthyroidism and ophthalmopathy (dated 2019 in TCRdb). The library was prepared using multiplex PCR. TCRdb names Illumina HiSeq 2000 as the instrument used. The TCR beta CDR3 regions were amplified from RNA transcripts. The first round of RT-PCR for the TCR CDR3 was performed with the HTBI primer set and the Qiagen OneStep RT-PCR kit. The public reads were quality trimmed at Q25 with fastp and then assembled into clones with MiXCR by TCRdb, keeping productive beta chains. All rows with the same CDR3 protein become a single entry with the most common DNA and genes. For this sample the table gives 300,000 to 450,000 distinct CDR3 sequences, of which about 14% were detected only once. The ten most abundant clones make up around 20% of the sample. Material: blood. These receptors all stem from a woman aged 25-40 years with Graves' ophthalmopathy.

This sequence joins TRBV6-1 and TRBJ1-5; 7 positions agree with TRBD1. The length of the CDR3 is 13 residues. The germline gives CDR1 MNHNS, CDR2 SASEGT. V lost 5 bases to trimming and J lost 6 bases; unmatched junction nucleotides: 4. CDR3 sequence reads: CASSNRGVQPQHF. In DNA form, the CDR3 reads TGTGCCAGCAGTAACAGGGGAGTTCAGCCCCAGCATTTT.

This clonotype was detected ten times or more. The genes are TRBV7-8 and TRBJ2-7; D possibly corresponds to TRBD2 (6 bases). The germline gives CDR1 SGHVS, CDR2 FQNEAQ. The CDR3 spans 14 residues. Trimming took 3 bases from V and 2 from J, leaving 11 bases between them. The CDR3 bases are TGTGCCAGCAGCTTCCCGGGAGACACCTACGAGCAGTACTTC. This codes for CASSFPGDTYEQYF. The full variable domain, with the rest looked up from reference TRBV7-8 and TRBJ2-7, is GAGVSQSPRYKVAKRGQDVALRCDPISGHVSLFWYQQALGQGPEFLTYFQNEAQLDKSGLPSDRFFAERPEGSVSTLKIQRTQQEDSAVYLCASSFPGDTYEQYFGPGTRLTVT.

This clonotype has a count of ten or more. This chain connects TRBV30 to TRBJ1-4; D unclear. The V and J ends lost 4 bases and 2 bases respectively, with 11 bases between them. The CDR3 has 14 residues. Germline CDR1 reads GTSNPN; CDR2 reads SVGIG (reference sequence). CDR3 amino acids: CAWTRGFTNEKLFF. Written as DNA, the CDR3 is TGTGCCTGGACTAGAGGCTTTACTAATGAAAAACTGTTTTTT. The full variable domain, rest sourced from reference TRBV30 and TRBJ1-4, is SQTIHQWPATLVQPVGSPLSLECTVEGTSNPNLYWYRQAAGRGLQLLFYSVGIGQISSEVPQNLSASRPQDRQFILSSKKLLLSDSGFYLCAWTRGFTNEKLFFGSGTQLSVL.

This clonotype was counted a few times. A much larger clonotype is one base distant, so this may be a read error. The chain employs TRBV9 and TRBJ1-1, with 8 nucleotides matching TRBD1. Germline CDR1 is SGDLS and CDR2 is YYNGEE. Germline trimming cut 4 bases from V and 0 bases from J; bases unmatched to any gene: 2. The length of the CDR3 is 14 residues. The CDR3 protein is CASSKGQVNTEAFF. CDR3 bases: TGTGCCAGCAGCAAGGGACAGGTGAACACTGAAGCTTTCTTT.

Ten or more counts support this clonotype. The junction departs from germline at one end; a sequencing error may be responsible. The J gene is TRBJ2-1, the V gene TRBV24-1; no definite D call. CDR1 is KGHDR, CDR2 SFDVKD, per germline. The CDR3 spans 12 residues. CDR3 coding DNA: TGTACCACCAGTGATAGGTACAATGAGCAGTTCTTC. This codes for CTTSDRYNEQFF.

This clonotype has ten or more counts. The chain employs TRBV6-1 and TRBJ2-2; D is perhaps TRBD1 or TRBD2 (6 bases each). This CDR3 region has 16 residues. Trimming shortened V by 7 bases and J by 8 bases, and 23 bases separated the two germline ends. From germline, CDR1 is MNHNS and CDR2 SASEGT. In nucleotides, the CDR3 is TGTGCCAGCAACTCACTCGGGGGCCGGGGTGCGGGGGAGCTGTTTTTT. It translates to CASNSLGGRGAGELFF.

The CDR3 sequence is CASSRRDSQNSPLHF. CDR3 DNA: TGTGCCAGCAGCCGTCGGGACAGCCAAAATTCACCCCTCCACTTT. V is TRBV3-1 and J is TRBJ1-6, with 7 bases lining up with TRBD1. The J segment lost 7 bases and the V segment lost 4 bases, leaving 7 bases of the junction unmatched. CDR3 size: 15 residues. Germline V gene lookup returns CDR1 LGHDT and CDR2 YNNKEL (reference sequence). The whole variable domain, remainder taken from reference TRBV3-1 and TRBJ1-6, is DTAVSQTPKYLVTQMGNDKSIKCEQNLGHDTMYWYKQDSKKFLKIMFSYNNKELIINETVPNRFSPKSPDKAHLNLHINSLELGDSAVYFCASSRRDSQNSPLHFGNGTRLTVT.

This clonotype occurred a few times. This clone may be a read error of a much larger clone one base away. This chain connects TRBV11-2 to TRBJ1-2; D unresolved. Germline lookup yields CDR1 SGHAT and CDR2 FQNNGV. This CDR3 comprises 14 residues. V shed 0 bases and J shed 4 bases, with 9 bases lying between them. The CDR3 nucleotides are TGTGCCAGCAGCTTAGATAGCAGAGTCTATGGCTACACCTTC. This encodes CASSLDSRVYGYTF.

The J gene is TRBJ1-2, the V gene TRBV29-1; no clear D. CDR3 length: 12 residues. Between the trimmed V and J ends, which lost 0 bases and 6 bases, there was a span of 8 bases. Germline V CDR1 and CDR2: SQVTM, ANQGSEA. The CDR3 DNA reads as TGCAGCGTTGAAGACCAGTTCAATGGCTACACCTTC. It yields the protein CSVEDQFNGYTF. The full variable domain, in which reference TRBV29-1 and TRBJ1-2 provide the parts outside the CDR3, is SAVISQKPSRDICQRGTSLTIQCQVDSQVTMMFWYRQQPGQSLTLIATANQGSEATYESGFVIDKFPISRPNLTFSTLTVSNMSPEDSSIYLCSVEDQFNGYTFGSGTRLTVV.

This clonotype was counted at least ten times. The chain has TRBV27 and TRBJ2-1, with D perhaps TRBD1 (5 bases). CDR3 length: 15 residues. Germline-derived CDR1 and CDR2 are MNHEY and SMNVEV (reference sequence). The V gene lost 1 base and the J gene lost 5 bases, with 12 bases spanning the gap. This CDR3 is CASSLWAGPNNEQFF. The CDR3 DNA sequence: TGTGCCAGCAGTTTATGGGCAGGGCCCAACAATGAGCAGTTCTTC.

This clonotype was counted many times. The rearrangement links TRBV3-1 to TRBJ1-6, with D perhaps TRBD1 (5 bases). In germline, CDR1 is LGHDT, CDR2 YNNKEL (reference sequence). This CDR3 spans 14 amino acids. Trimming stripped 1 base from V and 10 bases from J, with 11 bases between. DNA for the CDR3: TGTGCCAGCAGCCAAGGGGCAGGGATCTCACCCCTCCACTTT. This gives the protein CASSQGAGISPLHF.

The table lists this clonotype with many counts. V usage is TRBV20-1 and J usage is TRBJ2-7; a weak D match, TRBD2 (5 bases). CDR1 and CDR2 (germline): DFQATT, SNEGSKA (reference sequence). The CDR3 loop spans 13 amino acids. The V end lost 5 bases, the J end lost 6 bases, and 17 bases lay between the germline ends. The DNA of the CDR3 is TGCAGTGCTTCGAGCAGGAGGAAAGGCGAGCAGTACTTC. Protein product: CSASSRRKGEQYF.

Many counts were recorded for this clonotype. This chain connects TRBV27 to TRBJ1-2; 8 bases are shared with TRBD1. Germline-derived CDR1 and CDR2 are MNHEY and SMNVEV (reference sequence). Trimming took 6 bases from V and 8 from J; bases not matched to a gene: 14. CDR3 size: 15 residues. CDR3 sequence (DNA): TGTGCCAGCAGCAAATTCACCGGGACAGGCCACGGCTACACCTTC. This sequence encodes CASSKFTGTGHGYTF.

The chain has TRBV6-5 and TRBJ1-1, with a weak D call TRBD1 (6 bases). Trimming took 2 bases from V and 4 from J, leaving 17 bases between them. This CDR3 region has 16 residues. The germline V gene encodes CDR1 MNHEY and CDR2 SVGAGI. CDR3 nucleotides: TGTGCCAGCAGTTACGCAGGACAGTATAGGGGCACTGAAGCTTTCTTT. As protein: CASSYAGQYRGTEAFF.

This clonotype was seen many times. The CDR3: CSARDRGARPHF. CDR3 nucleotide sequence: TGCAGTGCTAGAGATCGGGGGGCCAGGCCGCATTTT. The rearrangement uses TRBV20-1 and TRBJ1-5, with TRBD1 as a possible D gene (6 bases). The germline gives CDR1 DFQATT, CDR2 SNEGSKA (reference sequence). V was clipped by 0 bases and J by 15 bases, with 15 bases between them. The CDR3 has 12 residues.

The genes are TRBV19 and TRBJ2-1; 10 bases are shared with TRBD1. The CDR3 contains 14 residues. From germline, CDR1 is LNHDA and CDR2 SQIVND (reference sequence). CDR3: CVSSDRGRYNEQFF. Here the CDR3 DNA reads TGTGTCAGCTCAGACAGGGGGCGGTACAATGAGCAGTTCTTC. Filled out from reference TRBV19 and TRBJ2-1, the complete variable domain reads DGGITQSPKYLFRKEGQNVTLSCEQNLNHDAMYWYRQDPGQGLRLIYYSQIVNDFQKGDIAEGYSVSREKKESFPLTVTSAQKNPTAFYLCVSSDRGRYNEQFFGPGTRLTVL.

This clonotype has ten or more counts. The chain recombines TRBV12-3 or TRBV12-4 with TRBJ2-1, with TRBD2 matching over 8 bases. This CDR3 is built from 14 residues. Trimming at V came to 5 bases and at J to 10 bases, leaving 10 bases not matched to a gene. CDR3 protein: CASSPQAGEREQFF. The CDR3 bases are TGTGCCAGCAGTCCCCAAGCGGGGGAGCGGGAGCAGTTCTTC.

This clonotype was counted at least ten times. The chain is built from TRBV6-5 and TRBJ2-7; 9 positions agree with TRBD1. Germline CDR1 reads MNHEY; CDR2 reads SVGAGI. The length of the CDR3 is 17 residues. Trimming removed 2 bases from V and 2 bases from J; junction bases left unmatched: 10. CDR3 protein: CASSYRPGQGYTYEQYF. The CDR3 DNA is TGTGCCAGCAGTTACCGGCCGGGACAGGGATACACCTACGAGCAGTACTTC.

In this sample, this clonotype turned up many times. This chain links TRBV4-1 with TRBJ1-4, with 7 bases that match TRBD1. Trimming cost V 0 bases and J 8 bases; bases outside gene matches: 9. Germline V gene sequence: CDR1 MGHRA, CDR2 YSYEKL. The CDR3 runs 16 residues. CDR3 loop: CASSQEPYRGREKLFF. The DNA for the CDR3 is TGCGCCAGCAGCCAAGAACCCTACAGGGGACGGGAAAAACTGTTTTTT.

The CDR3 DNA is TGTGCCAGCAGTGAGTTACAGGGGGCAGCTGGTGGAAACACCATATATTTT. Amino acid sequence: CASSELQGAAGGNTIYF. V gene TRBV25-1 combines with J gene TRBJ1-3; TRBD1 aligns across 9 bases. V was pared by 3 bases and J by 3 bases, with 9 bases of the junction left unmatched. CDR3 size: 17 residues. Looked up from germline, CDR1 is MGHDK and CDR2 is SYGVNS.